These 26 T cell receptor beta chains came from one sample sequenced in a study of blood T cell repertoires in COVID-19. The assay was immunoSEQ multiplex PCR, and TCRdb's table has in-frame clones only and misses some. This table has about 110,000 clones, around 86% appearing once. Material: peripheral blood. Every receptor here comes from a man aged 65 to 79 with acute or convalescent COVID-19.

The chain employs TRBV24-1 and TRBJ2-7; 7 bases align to TRBD2. The CDR3 loop spans 13 amino acids. The ends lost 8 bases at V and 0 bases at J; junction bases unmatched: 3. CDR1 and CDR2 from the germline V gene are KGHDR and SFDVKD. The CDR3 reads CATMGEGSYEQYF. DNA for the CDR3: TGTGCCACCATGGGGGAGGGCTCCTACGAGCAGTACTTC.

The chain recombines TRBV5-1 with TRBJ2-1; TRBD2 aligns across 10 bases. In germline, CDR1 is SGHRS, CDR2 YFSETQ. V was pared by 3 bases and J by 4 bases, with 7 bases of the junction left unmatched. This CDR3 is built from 16 residues. This chain's CDR3 is CASSYRLAGGYNEQFF. DNA of the CDR3: TGCGCCAGCAGCTACCGACTAGCGGGCGGGTACAATGAGCAGTTCTTC.

Written as DNA, the CDR3 is TGCGCCAGCAGCTTCCTCCGGGAGGCAGGCGAATATAGCAATCAGCCCCAGCATTTT. Translating gives CASSFLREAGEYSNQPQHF. The rearrangement links TRBV5-1 to TRBJ1-5; D ambiguous. Germline CDR1 is SGHRS and CDR2 is YFSETQ. With 2 bases removed from V and 0 bases from J, the gap between germline ends came to 21 bases. The CDR3 totals 19 residues.

This chain connects TRBV28 to TRBJ1-3, with D hard to call. This CDR3 contains 13 residues. Germline values: CDR1 MDHEN, CDR2 SYDVKM. V lost 2 bases and J lost 4, with 6 bases in between. DNA of the CDR3: TGTGCCAGCAGTTTAGGCTTAGGAAACACCATATATTTT. Translation gives CASSLGLGNTIYF.

The V call is TRBV2, the J call TRBJ2-1; a possible D gene is TRBD2 (5 bases). V was pared by 8 bases and J by 2 bases, with 13 bases between. The CDR3 runs 14 residues. Germline CDR1 SNHLY, CDR2 FYNNEI. The CDR3 nucleotides are TGTGCCAGCGATCCCACAGCGGCCTACAATGAGCAGTTCTTC. Translated, it gives CASDPTAAYNEQFF. The entire variable domain, with the rest obtained from reference TRBV2 and TRBJ2-1, is as follows: EPEVTQTPSHQVTQMGQEVILRCVPISNHLYFYWYRQILGQKVEFLVSFYNNEISEKSEIFDDQFSVERPDGSNFTLKIRSTKLEDSAMYFCASDPTAAYNEQFFGPGTRLTVL.

This clone was recorded only once. The chain uses TRBV7-9 and TRBJ1-4; no definite D call. V lost 2 bases and J 4 bases, leaving 11 bases between the germline ends. Germline assignment: CDR1 SEHNR and CDR2 FQNEAQ (reference sequence). The length of the CDR3 is 15 residues. The CDR3 region is CASSLTNSFNEKLFF. CDR3 DNA: TGTGCCAGCAGCTTAACGAACTCCTTTAATGAAAAACTGTTTTTT.

This clone has a handful of counts. The rearrangement uses TRBV6-1 and TRBJ2-1; TRBD2 agrees at 10 bases. Per the germline V gene, CDR1 is MNHNS and CDR2 is SASEGT. The CDR3 consists of 14 residues. The V gene end was trimmed by 3 bases and the J gene end by 12 bases; junction bases not matched to a gene: 8. The chain's CDR3 is CASSDGSGRGRQFF. The CDR3 nucleotides are TGTGCCAGCAGTGACGGAAGCGGGAGGGGCCGGCAGTTCTTC.

The chain employs TRBV7-9 and TRBJ1-1; 9 nucleotides agree with TRBD1. From germline, CDR1 is SEHNR and CDR2 FQNEAQ (reference sequence). Trimming removed 4 bases from V and 1 base from J; junction bases left unmatched: 4. The CDR3 length is 15 residues. CDR3 nucleotide sequence: TGTGCCAGCAGCTCGGGACAGGGTCAGAACACTGAAGCTTTCTTT. Encoded protein: CASSSGQGQNTEAFF. The entire variable domain, with the rest obtained from reference TRBV7-9 and TRBJ1-1, is as follows: DTGVSQNPRHKITKRGQNVTFRCDPISEHNRLYWYRQTLGQGPEFLTYFQNEAQLEKSRLLSDRFSAERPKGSFSTLEIQRTEQGDSAMYLCASSSGQGQNTEAFFGQGTRLTVV.

The chain's CDR3 is CASSAGLPRGNTIYF. As DNA, the CDR3 is TGTGCCAGCAGCGCGGGACTTCCCCGTGGAAACACCATATATTTT. This sequence joins TRBV9 and TRBJ1-3; weak D call: TRBD1 (5 bases). Trimming took 3 bases from V and 3 from J, leaving 13 bases between them. This CDR3 comprises 15 residues. Germline V gene lookup returns CDR1 SGDLS and CDR2 YYNGEE.

V usage is TRBV6-5 and J usage is TRBJ1-2; no reliable D call. Trimming pared 6 bases from V and 3 bases from J, leaving 11 bases between. CDR3 length: 13 amino acids. Germline values: CDR1 MNHEY, CDR2 SVGAGI. This CDR3 is CASSKDTDYGYTF. In DNA form, the CDR3 reads TGTGCCAGCAGCAAAGACACCGACTATGGCTACACCTTC.

The chain carries TRBV6-5 and TRBJ2-5; weak D call: TRBD1 (5 bases). Germline assignment: CDR1 MNHEY and CDR2 SVGAGI. The CDR3 spans 13 residues. V was cut by 6 bases and J by 0 bases, with 8 bases left in between. The CDR3 region is CASRKGHQETQYF. CDR3 sequence (DNA): TGTGCCAGCAGGAAGGGGCACCAAGAGACCCAGTACTTC.

The table lists this clone with a few counts. This chain connects TRBV19 to TRBJ2-7, with D possibly being TRBD1 (5 bases). V was pared by 2 bases and J by 1 base, with 9 bases between. CDR1 is LNHDA and CDR2 is SQIVND in the germline V gene (reference sequence). The CDR3 extends over 14 amino acids. The CDR3 reads CASSIWGRSYEQYF. CDR3 in DNA: TGTGCCAGTAGTATATGGGGCAGATCCTACGAGCAGTACTTC.

The CDR3 nucleotides read TGCGCCAGCAATCAACAGGGGGGGAACTACGAGCAGTACTTC. Encoded protein: CASNQQGGNYEQYF. This chain uses TRBV10-2 with TRBJ2-7; D perhaps matches TRBD1 (8 bases). This CDR3 is 14 amino acids long. Germline CDR1 and CDR2: WSHSY and SAAADI. Trimming took off 7 bases at V and 3 bases at J, with 16 bases between the two ends.

The chain is built from TRBV6-2 or TRBV6-3 and TRBJ2-7; D possibly corresponds to TRBD2 (5 bases). Trimming shortened V by 0 bases and J by 6 bases, and 6 bases separated the two germline ends. CDR1 is MNHEY and CDR2 is SVGEGT in the germline V gene. This CDR3 region has 12 residues. The CDR3 nucleotides read TGTGCCAGCAGTTACTCGAGCGGCGAGCAGTACTTC. Amino acid sequence: CASSYSSGEQYF.

This clone was seen just once. This chain uses TRBV9 with TRBJ2-1, with D maybe TRBD2 (6 bases). Trimming took 0 bases from V and 5 from J, leaving 30 bases between them. Germline V gene sequence: CDR1 SGDLS, CDR2 YYNGEE. The CDR3 is made up of 21 amino acids. The CDR3 sequence: CASSVESIRDSSRLRDNEQFF. DNA for the CDR3: TGTGCCAGCAGCGTAGAATCCATCCGGGACTCCTCCCGGTTAAGGGACAATGAGCAGTTCTTC.

CDR3 nucleotides: TGTGCCAGCAGCGGGGGAGGCCAGGGTAAAACCGGGGAGCTGTTTTTT. Translation gives CASSGGGQGKTGELFF. J is TRBJ2-2 and V is TRBV9; weak D call: TRBD2 (6 bases). Germline V gene data show CDR1 as SGDLS and CDR2 as YYNGEE. The CDR3 has 16 residues. V gave up 3 bases and J gave up 5 bases, with 17 bases separating them.

The chain has TRBV5-1 and TRBJ2-7; perhaps TRBD1 as D (6 bases). CDR3 size: 13 residues. V lost 4 bases to trimming and J lost 3 bases, with 11 bases between them. The germline V gene has CDR1 SGHRS and CDR2 YFSETQ. The CDR3 loop reads CASSGGGHYEQYF. The CDR3 DNA sequence: TGCGCCAGCAGCGGTGGGGGCCACTACGAGCAGTACTTC.

The genes are TRBV30 and TRBJ2-7, with D perhaps matching TRBD1 (6 bases). There are 14 residues in the CDR3. Germline CDR1 GTSNPN, CDR2 SVGIG (reference sequence). V was pared by 0 bases and J by 7 bases, with 16 bases between. In nucleotides, the CDR3 is TGTGCCTGGAGTGTATCTGGCAGGGGCGGAGAGCAGTACTTC. Its translation is CAWSVSGRGGEQYF.

The sample holds a few counts of this clone. DNA of the CDR3: TGTGCCAGCTCTCATGTGAGCGGGGGGAATTCACCCCTCCACTTT. This translates into CASSHVSGGNSPLHF. The chain joins TRBV18 to TRBJ1-6; perhaps TRBD1 as D (5 bases). The V gene's germline CDR1 is KGHSH and CDR2 LQKENI. Trimming pared 6 bases from V and 7 bases from J, leaving 16 bases between. CDR3 length: 15 amino acids.

The chain recombines TRBV10-3 with TRBJ1-1; 7 bases are shared with TRBD1. The CDR3 is made up of 13 amino acids. In germline, CDR1 is ENHRY, CDR2 SYGVKD. V lost 2 bases, J lost 7 bases, and 4 bases stayed unmatched. The CDR3 DNA reads TGTGCCATCAGTGAGAGGGGGGACAGTGAAGCTTTCTTT. Amino acids: CAISERGDSEAFF.

V gene TRBV29-1 combines with J gene TRBJ1-2; TRBD1 matches 7 bases. Trimming took 3 bases from V and 4 from J; bases not matched to a gene: 11. Germline lookup yields CDR1 SQVTM and CDR2 ANQGSEA. The CDR3 sequence is 15 residues long. CDR3 residues: CSVDGTATLGYGYTF. CDR3 DNA sequence: TGCAGCGTTGACGGGACAGCCACCCTGGGCTATGGCTACACCTTC. The variable domain in full, with the rest retrieved from reference TRBV29-1 and TRBJ1-2, is SAVISQKPSRDICQRGTSLTIQCQVDSQVTMMFWYRQQPGQSLTLIATANQGSEATYESGFVIDKFPISRPNLTFSTLTVSNMSPEDSSIYLCSVDGTATLGYGYTFGSGTRLTVV.

In this sample, this clone turned up once. The genes are TRBV19 and TRBJ1-5; 7 positions match TRBD1. Germline V lookup: CDR1 LNHDA, CDR2 SQIVND (reference sequence). This CDR3 spans 13 amino acids. Trimming cost V 6 bases and J 2 bases; bases outside gene matches: 1. The CDR3 sequence is CASRGTGNQPQHF. DNA for the CDR3: TGTGCCAGTAGGGGGACAGGCAATCAGCCCCAGCATTTT.

V and J are TRBV7-9 and TRBJ2-5; D may be TRBD1 (5 bases). The CDR3 is 12 residues long. V shed 5 bases and J shed 4 bases, with 8 bases lying between them. From germline, CDR1 is SEHNR and CDR2 FQNEAQ (reference sequence). CDR3 bases: TGTGCCAGCAGCCTCCAGGGAGAGACCCAGTACTTC. Protein product: CASSLQGETQYF.

The genes are TRBV27 and TRBJ1-1; 8 bases agree with TRBD1. Germline CDR1 and CDR2: MNHEY and SMNVEV (reference sequence). The CDR3 extends over 16 amino acids. Trimming removed 3 bases from V and 1 base from J; junction bases left unmatched: 7. The chain's CDR3 is CASSFVTGGGNTEAFF. In DNA, the CDR3 is TGTGCCAGCAGTTTCGTAACAGGGGGGGGGAACACTGAAGCTTTCTTT.

The V gene is TRBV7-3, the J gene TRBJ2-3; 10 bases map to TRBD1. Germline V CDR1 and CDR2: SGHTA, FQGTGA. V shed 6 bases, J shed 4 bases, and the junction held 10 bases outside the gene matches. The CDR3 spans 16 residues. The CDR3 region is CASSHPGQGIPDTQYF. DNA of the CDR3: TGTGCCAGCAGTCATCCGGGACAGGGGATCCCAGATACGCAGTATTTT. The complete variable domain, with remaining parts taken from reference TRBV7-3 and TRBJ2-3, reads GAGVSQTPSNKVTEKGKYVELRCDPISGHTALYWYRQSLGQGPEFLIYFQGTGAADDSGLPNDRFFAVRPEGSVSTLKIQRTERGDSAVYLCASSHPGQGIPDTQYFGPGTRLTVL.

V usage is TRBV7-9 and J usage is TRBJ2-7; no definite D call. V gave up 3 bases and J gave up 2 bases, with 14 bases separating them. The CDR3 consists of 15 residues. In germline, CDR1 is SEHNR, CDR2 FQNEAQ (reference sequence). The CDR3 protein is CASSFFQAPTYEQYF. The CDR3 region has the DNA TGTGCCAGCAGCTTTTTCCAGGCTCCGACCTACGAGCAGTACTTC. Variable domain in full (rest from reference TRBV7-9 and TRBJ2-7): DTGVSQNPRHKITKRGQNVTFRCDPISEHNRLYWYRQTLGQGPEFLTYFQNEAQLEKSRLLSDRFSAERPKGSFSTLEIQRTEQGDSAMYLCASSFFQAPTYEQYFGPGTRLTVT.